The entry that follows covers one TCR beta chain sequence. Within the sample, other DNA sequences also encode this same CDR3. The data belong to a study of shared clonotypes between healthy human individuals. V lost 1 base and J 2 bases, leaving 6 bases between the germline ends. Germline V gives CDR1 SGHTA, CDR2 FQGNSA. This CDR3 spans 13 amino acids. Only in-frame clones appear in the TCRdb table, and some are missing; sequencing was by immunoSEQ multiplex PCR. This sample yields a few million clones, of which around 95% are seen a single time; roughly 0.13% belongs to the top ten. The chain recombines TRBV7-2 with TRBJ2-7; D is unresolved. The origin of this receptor is a man between 18 and 29 years old in good health. The sequencing input was naive CD4+ T cells sorted from blood. Documented subset: CD45RA+ positively selected. CDR3 protein: CASSLVPPYEQYF. In DNA form, the CDR3 reads TGTGCCAGCAGCTTAGTCCCTCCCTACGAGCAGTACTTC. The variable domain in full, with the rest retrieved from reference TRBV7-2 and TRBJ2-7, is GAGVSQSPSNKVTEKGKDVELRCDPISGHTALYWYRQSLGQGLEFLIYFQGNSAPDKSGLPSDRFSAERTGGSVSTLTIQRTQQEDSAVYLCASSLVPPYEQYFGPGTRLTVT.